The 24 T cell receptor beta chains given below trace back to one sample, sequenced in a study of CXCR3-negative and CXCR3-positive naive CD8 T cells. Overall study results and limits: Against CXCR3-negative naive cells, CXCR3-positive naive cells showed more hydrophobic TRB CDR3s.

The authors made the TRB cDNA libraries by 5' RACE using UMI labels. One entry per CDR3 protein, without DNA, is what TCRdb gives after re-calling the 5' RACE reads. The sample has about 63,000 distinct CDR3 sequences. Their recognized antigens are unknown. The material sequenced was naive CXCR3+ CD8+ T cells from blood. Subset specified: CD45RO-CCR7+CD27+CD95- naive CD8+ T cells expressing CXCR3 (TNR3+). All receptors come from a human donor in good health. Some clones in this sample may be carry-over from other donors' samples.

V and J are TRBV28 and TRBJ2-1; the D call from TCRdb, TRBD1, cannot be confirmed without DNA. The germline V gene has CDR1 MDHEN and CDR2 SYDVKM. The CDR3 sequence is 16 residues long. Here the CDR3 reads CASSTLTGQGYNEQFF.

This chain uses TRBV2 with TRBJ2-7; TCRdb's D call of TRBD1 is untestable without DNA. Germline V CDR1 and CDR2: SNHLY, FYNNEI. The CDR3 contains 15 residues. CDR3: CASHEVDREKYEQYF.

The chain carries TRBV7-3 and TRBJ2-3. CDR1 SGHTA and CDR2 FQGTGA come from the germline V gene. The CDR3 extends over 13 amino acids. The CDR3 protein is CASSLMNTDTQYF.

The CDR3 here is CASSQRNSNEQFF. The chain uses TRBV4-1 and TRBJ2-1. In germline, CDR1 is MGHRA, CDR2 YSYEKL. The CDR3 has 13 amino acids.

V is TRBV29-1 and J is TRBJ2-4; TCRdb designates TRBD1, a call that cannot be tested without DNA. The CDR3 consists of 15 residues. The germline V gene has CDR1 SQVTM and CDR2 ANQGSEA. CDR3 residues: CSVEGQLEDKNIQYF.

The rearrangement links TRBV7-6 to TRBJ2-1; TCRdb calls TRBD2, which cannot be checked without DNA. The CDR3 has 17 amino acids. Germline lookup yields CDR1 SGHVS and CDR2 FNYEAQ. Here the CDR3 reads CASSLAHRTSQANEQFF.

V gene TRBV29-1 combines with J gene TRBJ2-1; TCRdb returns TRBD2, unconfirmable since there is no DNA. The CDR3 runs to 14 residues. Germline CDR1 reads SQVTM; CDR2 reads ANQGSEA. CDR3 sequence: CSVELAGVYNEQFF.

The V gene is TRBV5-1, the J gene TRBJ2-1; absent DNA, TCRdb's TRBD1 call cannot be checked. Germline V gives CDR1 SGHRS, CDR2 YFSETQ. This CDR3 is built from 14 residues. The CDR3 is CASSSGQGNREQFF.

V and J are TRBV11-2 and TRBJ2-7; lacking DNA, the TRBD2 call made by TCRdb goes unchecked. The germline V gene has CDR1 SGHAT and CDR2 FQNNGV. The CDR3 runs to 14 residues. CDR3 amino acids: CASSLTSGPQVQYF.

The V gene is TRBV28, the J gene TRBJ2-1; there is no DNA to check the TCRdb D call of TRBD1. Germline V gene sequence: CDR1 MDHEN, CDR2 SYDVKM. The CDR3 has 15 residues. This CDR3 is CASRVDRGTYNEQFF.

This chain uses TRBV7-9 with TRBJ2-7. CDR1 is SEHNR and CDR2 is FQNEAQ in the germline V gene (reference sequence). This CDR3 spans 12 amino acids. The CDR3 sequence: CASSSYLYEQYF.

The CDR3 sequence: CASEPEISGANVLTF. This rearrangement joins TRBV5-1 to TRBJ2-6. The CDR3 is made up of 15 amino acids. Looked up from germline, CDR1 is SGHRS and CDR2 is YFSETQ.

This sequence joins TRBV25-1 and TRBJ1-1. This CDR3 spans 15 amino acids. CDR1 is MGHDK, CDR2 SYGVNS, per germline. The CDR3 is CASSEGGRPNTEAFF.

The V gene is TRBV15, the J gene TRBJ2-7; the TRBD2 assignment by TCRdb is unverifiable without DNA. Looked up from germline, CDR1 is LNHNV and CDR2 is YYDKDF (reference sequence). The CDR3 length is 15 residues. The CDR3 spells CATRPGTSGSYEQYF. The full variable domain, rest sourced from reference TRBV15 and TRBJ2-7, is DAMVIQNPRYQVTQFGKPVTLSCSQTLNHNVMYWYQQKSSQAPKLLFHYYDKDFNNEADTPDNFQSRRPNTSFCFLDIRSPGLGDTAMYLCATRPGTSGSYEQYFGPGTRLTVT.

The gene calls are TRBV29-1 and TRBJ2-7; TCRdb picks TRBD2, but there is no DNA to check that call. CDR1 SQVTM and CDR2 ANQGSEA come from the germline V gene. There are 16 residues in the CDR3. Here the CDR3 reads CSVEGNEAGGPYEQYF.

The chain uses TRBV6-2 or TRBV6-3 and TRBJ2-1; TCRdb proposes TRBD2, but this gene call is untestable without DNA. Germline V gene data show CDR1 as MNHEY and CDR2 as SVGEGT. The CDR3 spans 16 residues. CDR3 amino acids: CASSIQLAGGLDEQFF.

The chain links TRBV9 to TRBJ1-1; as DNA is missing, the TRBD1 call by TCRdb cannot be tested. CDR3 length: 17 amino acids. Per germline, CDR1 SGDLS and CDR2 YYNGEE. CDR3 protein: CASSLGTLAGASTEAFF.

The rearrangement joins TRBV7-6 to TRBJ2-1. The germline V gene has CDR1 SGHVS and CDR2 FNYEAQ. This CDR3 contains 15 residues. CDR3 loop: CASSSYRNSYNEQFF. The whole variable domain, filled in from reference TRBV7-6 and TRBJ2-1, reads GAGVSQSPRYKVTKRGQDVALRCDPISGHVSLYWYRQALGQGPEFLTYFNYEAQQDKSGLPNDRFSAERPEGSISTLTIQRTEQRDSAMYRCASSSYRNSYNEQFFGPGTRLTVL.

Here the CDR3 reads CASSSYGTGVSYEQYF. The rearrangement joins TRBV7-2 to TRBJ2-7; absent DNA, TCRdb's TRBD1 call cannot be checked. Germline V CDR1 and CDR2: SGHTA, FQGNSA. CDR3 length: 16 amino acids.

The rearrangement joins TRBV7-2 to TRBJ2-7. The CDR3 is 14 residues long. CDR1 is SGHTA, CDR2 FQGNSA, per germline. The CDR3 sequence: CASSLFGVSWEQYF.

The chain joins TRBV5-1 to TRBJ2-4; TCRdb's D gene call, TRBD2, goes unchecked for lack of DNA. Per germline, CDR1 SGHRS and CDR2 YFSETQ. This CDR3 region has 14 residues. CDR3 protein: CASSLPGLDDIQYF.

The V call is TRBV21-1, the J call TRBJ1-1. TRBV21-1 is flagged as a pseudogene. The CDR3 extends over 17 amino acids. The CDR3 protein is CASSKDGVGLDPLEAFF.

The chain is built from TRBV27 and TRBJ1-5; the TCRdb call, TRBD1, lacks DNA for checking. Germline V gene sequence: CDR1 MNHEY, CDR2 SMNVEV (reference sequence). There are 14 residues in the CDR3. CDR3 in amino acids: CASSGTASNQPQHF.

The chain couples TRBV5-6 to TRBJ2-7; TCRdb gives TRBD2 as the D gene, but with no DNA this cannot be confirmed. This CDR3 is built from 13 residues. CDR1 is SGHDT and CDR2 is YYEEEE in the germline V gene. CDR3 in amino acids: CASSSSPVHEQYF.